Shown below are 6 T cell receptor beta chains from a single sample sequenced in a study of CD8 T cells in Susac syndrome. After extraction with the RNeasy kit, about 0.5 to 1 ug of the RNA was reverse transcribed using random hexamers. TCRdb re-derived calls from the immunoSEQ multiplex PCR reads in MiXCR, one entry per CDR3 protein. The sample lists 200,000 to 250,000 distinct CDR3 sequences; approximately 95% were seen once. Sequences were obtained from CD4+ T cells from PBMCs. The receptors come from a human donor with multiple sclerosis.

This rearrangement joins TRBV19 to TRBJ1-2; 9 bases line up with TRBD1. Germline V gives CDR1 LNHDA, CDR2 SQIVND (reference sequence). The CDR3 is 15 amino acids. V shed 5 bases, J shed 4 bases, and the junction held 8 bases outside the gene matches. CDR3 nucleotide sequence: TGTGCCAGTAGTCGACGATCGGGACAGGGCTATGGCTACACCTTC. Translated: CASSRRSGQGYGYTF.

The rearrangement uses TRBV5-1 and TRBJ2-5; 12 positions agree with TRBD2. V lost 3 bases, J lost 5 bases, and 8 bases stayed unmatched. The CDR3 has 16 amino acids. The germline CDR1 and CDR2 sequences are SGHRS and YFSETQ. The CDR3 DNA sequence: TGCGCCAGCAGCTCTGAAAGACTAGCGGGAGTGGAGACCCAGTACTTC. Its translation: CASSSERLAGVETQYF.

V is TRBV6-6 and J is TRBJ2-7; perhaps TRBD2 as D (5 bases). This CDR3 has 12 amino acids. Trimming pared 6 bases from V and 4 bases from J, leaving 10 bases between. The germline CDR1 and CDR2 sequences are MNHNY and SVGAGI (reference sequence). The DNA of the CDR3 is TGTGCCAGCAGCTCCTTAGCGTACGAGCAGTACTTC. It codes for CASSSLAYEQYF.

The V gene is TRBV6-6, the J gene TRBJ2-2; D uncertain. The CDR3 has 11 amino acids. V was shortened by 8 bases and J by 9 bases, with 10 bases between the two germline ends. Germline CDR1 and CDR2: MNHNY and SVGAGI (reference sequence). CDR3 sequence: CASGSRRELFF. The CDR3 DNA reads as TGTGCCAGCGGCTCCCGACGGGAGCTGTTTTTT.

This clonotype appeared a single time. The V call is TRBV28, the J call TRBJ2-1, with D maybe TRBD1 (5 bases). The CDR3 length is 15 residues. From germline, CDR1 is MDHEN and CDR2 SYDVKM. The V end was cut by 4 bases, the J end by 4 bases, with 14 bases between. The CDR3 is CASSSRQPSYNEQFF. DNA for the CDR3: TGTGCCAGCAGTTCGAGACAGCCGTCATACAATGAGCAGTTCTTC.

This CDR3 is CSASTPNTEAFF. In nucleotides, the CDR3 is TGCAGTGCCTCCACCCCGAACACTGAAGCTTTCTTT. The gene calls are TRBV20-1 and TRBJ1-1; D is unclear. Germline CDR1 reads DFQATT; CDR2 reads SNEGSKA (reference sequence). The germline V and J ends were trimmed by 6 bases and 1 base, with 9 bases remaining between them. This CDR3 is built from 12 residues.